These 12 T cell receptor beta chains originate from one sample sequenced in a study of cytomegalovirus exposure and HLA in healthy donors. Sequencing used immunoSEQ multiplex PCR; TCRdb keeps in-frame clones, though not all of them. This table has under 200,000 clones, more than 80% appearing once. Sequencing was done on a sample of PBMCs. Receptor source: a woman aged 18-30 years in good health and CMV-seropositive.

This clone was recorded only once. The V and J genes are TRBV4-3 and TRBJ2-4; weak D call: TRBD1 (6 bases). The CDR3 is 16 amino acids. Germline loops: CDR1 LGHNA, CDR2 YSLEER. V was pared by 2 bases and J by 0 bases, with 11 bases between. Here the CDR3 reads CASSQFVGGAKNIQYF. In DNA form, the CDR3 reads TGCGCCAGCAGCCAATTCGTAGGGGGAGCCAAAAACATTCAGTACTTC.

The chain uses TRBV28 and TRBJ1-5; D is unresolved. The CDR3 totals 15 residues. From germline, CDR1 is MDHEN and CDR2 SYDVKM. V lost 6 bases to trimming and J lost 7 bases, with 19 bases between them. The CDR3 sequence is CASSNLEGQVQPQHF. As DNA, the CDR3 is TGTGCCAGCAGCAACCTGGAGGGTCAGGTACAGCCCCAGCATTTT.

The V and J genes are TRBV15 and TRBJ2-7; TRBD1 matches 7 bases. The CDR3 spans 14 residues. Germline assignment: CDR1 LNHNV and CDR2 YYDKDF (reference sequence). Losses at the gene ends were 0 bases for V and 2 bases for J; bases not matched to a gene: 1. The CDR3: CATSREQGAYEQYF. For the CDR3, the DNA is TGTGCCACCAGCAGAGAGCAGGGGGCCTACGAGCAGTACTTC.

The chain uses TRBV18 and TRBJ2-2, with D possibly TRBD2 on 6 matching bases. V shed 0 bases and J shed 6 bases, with 11 bases lying between them. Germline assignment: CDR1 KGHSH and CDR2 LQKENI. This CDR3 is 15 amino acids long. CDR3 DNA: TGTGCCAGCTCACCACCAGGAGGGTTTGCCGGGGAGCTGTTTTTT. Residues: CASSPPGGFAGELFF. Variable domain in full (rest from reference TRBV18 and TRBJ2-2): NAGVMQNPRHLVRRRGQEARLRCSPMKGHSHVYWYRQLPEEGLKFMVYLQKENIIDESGMPKERFSAEFPKEGPSILRIQQVVRGDSAAYFCASSPPGGFAGELFFGEGSRLTVL.

This clone was counted between two and nine times. The chain uses TRBV9 and TRBJ2-7, with TRBD2 matching over 7 bases. Trimming took 0 bases from V and 3 from J; bases not matched to a gene: 0. CDR3 size: 13 residues. Germline CDR1 SGDLS, CDR2 YYNGEE. The CDR3 coding sequence is TGTGCCAGCAGCGTAGGGACTAGCTACGAGCAGTACTTC. This codes for CASSVGTSYEQYF.

This chain joins TRBV7-2 and TRBJ2-3, with a tentative D call TRBD2 (6 bases). With 4 bases removed from V and 2 bases from J, the gap between germline ends came to 10 bases. In germline, CDR1 is SGHTA, CDR2 FQGNSA. The CDR3 is 14 residues long. The CDR3 sequence: CASSWGLLTDTQYF. DNA for the CDR3: TGTGCCAGCAGCTGGGGACTGCTCACAGATACGCAGTATTTT.

The rearrangement joins TRBV19 to TRBJ2-1; the D is unclear. Trimming took off 3 bases at V and 5 bases at J, with 11 bases between the two ends. The CDR3 has 14 residues. Per the germline V gene, CDR1 is LNHDA and CDR2 is SQIVND (reference sequence). The DNA for the CDR3 is TGTGCCAGTAGTATCCCTTCCGTCGACAATGAGCAGTTCTTC. It translates to CASSIPSVDNEQFF.

This sequence joins TRBV29-1 and TRBJ1-1; D is uncertain. The CDR3 spans 12 residues. Germline loops: CDR1 SQVTM, CDR2 ANQGSEA. Trimming removed 7 bases from V and 2 bases from J, with 11 bases in between. In DNA form, the CDR3 reads TGCAGCGCGTCGCCTAGTAACACTGAAGCTTTCTTT. Protein sequence: CSASPSNTEAFF.

This clone appeared a single time. The chain recombines TRBV30 with TRBJ1-1; 7 bases fit TRBD1. Unmatched junction bases numbered 8, after V lost 0 bases and J lost 4 bases. Looked up from germline, CDR1 is GTSNPN and CDR2 is SVGIG (reference sequence). CDR3 length: 15 amino acids. The CDR3 bases are TGTGCCTGGAGTGTACGTCAGACAGGGATCACTGAAGCTTTCTTT. Its protein is CAWSVRQTGITEAFF. Filled out from reference TRBV30 and TRBJ1-1, the complete variable domain reads SQTIHQWPATLVQPVGSPLSLECTVEGTSNPNLYWYRQAAGRGLQLLFYSVGIGQISSEVPQNLSASRPQDRQFILSSKKLLLSDSGFYLCAWSVRQTGITEAFFGQGTRLTVV.

The CDR3 coding sequence is TGTGCCAGCAGCTTAGGTGGCGGGGGAGACACCGGGGAGCTGTTTTTT. Translating gives CASSLGGGGDTGELFF. This chain uses TRBV7-9 with TRBJ2-2, with 7 positions matching TRBD2. Germline V CDR1 and CDR2: SEHNR, FQNEAQ (reference sequence). CDR3 size: 16 residues. V was pared by 1 base and J by 3 bases, with 5 bases of the junction left unmatched.

This chain connects TRBV15 to TRBJ1-4; D is unclear. Trimming shortened V by 3 bases and J by 8 bases, and 16 bases separated the two germline ends. The CDR3 loop spans 15 amino acids. Germline values: CDR1 LNHNV, CDR2 YYDKDF (reference sequence). CDR3 nucleotide sequence: TGTGCCACCAGCAGGGGCCGGCGTAAAGAAGAAAAACTGTTTTTT. Translation gives CATSRGRRKEEKLFF.

V usage is TRBV5-4 and J usage is TRBJ2-2; 8 bases are shared with TRBD2. The CDR3 is made up of 15 amino acids. Germline V gives CDR1 SGHNT, CDR2 YYREEE (reference sequence). The V segment lost 5 bases and the J segment 1 base; nucleotides outside the gene matches: 4. The CDR3 here is CASRMSGRNTGELFF. CDR3 coding DNA: TGTGCCAGCAGAATGAGCGGGAGGAACACCGGGGAGCTGTTTTTT.